Following are 9 T cell receptor beta chains from one sample sequenced in a study of T cell responses to AZD1222 COVID-19 vaccine. The assay was immunoSEQ multiplex PCR, and TCRdb's table has in-frame clones only and misses some. The profile covers about 78,000 clones, with 80% to 85% appearing a single time and about 3% taken by the ten largest. The sequencing used peripheral blood, collected on day 0 of AZD1222 vaccination. Source of these receptors: an adult in good health.

The gene calls are TRBV19 and TRBJ2-2, with 9 bases identical to TRBD2. After removal of 5 bases from V and 0 bases from J, the junction contained 10 bases not matched to a gene. CDR3 size: 18 residues. The germline V gene encodes CDR1 LNHDA and CDR2 SQIVND (reference sequence). The CDR3 DNA reads TGTGCCAGTAGTCCAACCAAGCGGGGGGCATCGAACACCGGGGAGCTGTTTTTT. Translating it yields CASSPTKRGASNTGELFF.

The gene calls are TRBV4-3 and TRBJ2-3, with 9 nucleotides matching TRBD2. The CDR3 totals 15 residues. V trimming: 5 bases; J trimming: 1 base; junction bases outside the gene matches: 4. CDR1 LGHNA and CDR2 YSLEER come from the germline V gene. The CDR3 protein is CASSVRLAGTDTQYF. CDR3 in DNA: TGCGCCAGCAGCGTTCGACTAGCGGGCACAGATACGCAGTATTTT.

The V call is TRBV3-1 (or the pseudogene TRBV3-2), the J call TRBJ1-1; the D gene is possibly TRBD1 (6 bases). Per germline, CDR1 LGHDT and CDR2 YNNKEL (reference sequence). With 4 bases removed from V and 7 bases from J, the gap between germline ends came to 25 bases. The CDR3 totals 17 residues. CDR3 region: CASSLPSLGGDLNEAFF. Written as DNA, the CDR3 is TGTGCCAGCAGCCTGCCCAGTTTAGGGGGGGATCTGAATGAAGCTTTCTTT.

The rearrangement uses TRBV20-1 and TRBJ1-2; 7 bases fit TRBD1. Germline loops: CDR1 DFQATT, CDR2 SNEGSKA (reference sequence). CDR3 length equals 11 residues. Here the CDR3 reads CKAEGAGGYTF. The CDR3 DNA reads as TGCAAAGCGGAGGGGGCGGGAGGCTACACCTTC.

There are a few counts of this clone. The chain uses TRBV2 and TRBJ1-6; unclear D gene. Germline V CDR1 and CDR2: SNHLY, FYNNEI. This CDR3 contains 17 residues. Trimming shortened V by 3 bases and J by 3 bases, and 15 bases separated the two germline ends. In nucleotides, the CDR3 is TGTGCCAGCAGTGACCTCGTCTTCGGGGACTATAATTCACCCCTCCACTTT. This encodes CASSDLVFGDYNSPLHF.

This chain connects TRBV3-1 (or the pseudogene TRBV3-2) to TRBJ1-5, with TRBD1 as a possible D gene (5 bases). The CDR3 runs 16 residues. Trimming took 4 bases from V and 0 from J, leaving 13 bases between them. Germline V gene sequence: CDR1 LGHDT, CDR2 YNNKEL (reference sequence). The CDR3 region is CASSLQGGYSNQPQHF. The CDR3 region has the DNA TGTGCCAGCAGCCTCCAGGGAGGATATAGCAATCAGCCCCAGCATTTT.

The chain recombines TRBV5-1 with TRBJ1-4, with D hard to call. The CDR3 has 15 amino acids. With 0 bases removed from V and 0 bases from J, the gap between germline ends came to 6 bases. Germline assignment: CDR1 SGHRS and CDR2 YFSETQ. The CDR3: CASSLDGATNEKLFF. In DNA form, the CDR3 reads TGCGCCAGCAGCTTGGATGGGGCAACTAATGAAAAACTGTTTTTT.

The chain employs TRBV7-9 and TRBJ1-1; the match to TRBD1 covers 8 bases. Looked up from germline, CDR1 is SEHNR and CDR2 is FQNEAQ (reference sequence). The ends lost 4 bases at V and 4 bases at J; junction bases unmatched: 11. The CDR3 is 16 amino acids. CDR3 amino acids: CASSSPQGGRGTEAFF. The CDR3, as DNA: TGTGCCAGCAGCTCTCCACAGGGGGGTCGGGGCACTGAAGCTTTCTTT. Complete variable domain (other parts from reference TRBV7-9 and TRBJ1-1): DTGVSQNPRHKITKRGQNVTFRCDPISEHNRLYWYRQTLGQGPEFLTYFQNEAQLEKSRLLSDRFSAERPKGSFSTLEIQRTEQGDSAMYLCASSSPQGGRGTEAFFGQGTRLTVV.

This sequence joins TRBV7-8 and TRBJ1-5; possible D gene TRBD1, 5 bases. The CDR3 runs 14 residues. Germline CDR1 is SGHVS and CDR2 is FQNEAQ. Trimming removed 6 bases at V and 0 bases at J, with 9 bases between. CDR3 residues: CASRVGASNQPQHF. The CDR3 nucleotides are TGTGCCAGCAGAGTAGGGGCTAGCAATCAGCCCCAGCATTTT.